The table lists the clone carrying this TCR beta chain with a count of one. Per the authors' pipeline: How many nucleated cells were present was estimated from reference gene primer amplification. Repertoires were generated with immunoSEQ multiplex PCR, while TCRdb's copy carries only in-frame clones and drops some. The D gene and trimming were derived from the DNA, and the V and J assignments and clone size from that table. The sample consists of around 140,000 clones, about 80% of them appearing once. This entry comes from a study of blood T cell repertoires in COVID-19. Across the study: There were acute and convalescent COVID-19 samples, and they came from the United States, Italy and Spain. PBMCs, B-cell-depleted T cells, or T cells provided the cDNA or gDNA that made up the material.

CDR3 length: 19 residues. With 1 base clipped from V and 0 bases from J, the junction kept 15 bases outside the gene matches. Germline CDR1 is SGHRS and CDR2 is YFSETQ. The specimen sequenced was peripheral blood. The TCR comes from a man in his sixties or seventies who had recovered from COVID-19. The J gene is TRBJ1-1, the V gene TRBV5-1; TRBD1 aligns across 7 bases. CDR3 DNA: TGCGCCAGCAGCTTGATGGCACAGGGGATGATTGGGGTGAACACTGAAGCTTTCTTT. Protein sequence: CASSLMAQGMIGVNTEAFF.